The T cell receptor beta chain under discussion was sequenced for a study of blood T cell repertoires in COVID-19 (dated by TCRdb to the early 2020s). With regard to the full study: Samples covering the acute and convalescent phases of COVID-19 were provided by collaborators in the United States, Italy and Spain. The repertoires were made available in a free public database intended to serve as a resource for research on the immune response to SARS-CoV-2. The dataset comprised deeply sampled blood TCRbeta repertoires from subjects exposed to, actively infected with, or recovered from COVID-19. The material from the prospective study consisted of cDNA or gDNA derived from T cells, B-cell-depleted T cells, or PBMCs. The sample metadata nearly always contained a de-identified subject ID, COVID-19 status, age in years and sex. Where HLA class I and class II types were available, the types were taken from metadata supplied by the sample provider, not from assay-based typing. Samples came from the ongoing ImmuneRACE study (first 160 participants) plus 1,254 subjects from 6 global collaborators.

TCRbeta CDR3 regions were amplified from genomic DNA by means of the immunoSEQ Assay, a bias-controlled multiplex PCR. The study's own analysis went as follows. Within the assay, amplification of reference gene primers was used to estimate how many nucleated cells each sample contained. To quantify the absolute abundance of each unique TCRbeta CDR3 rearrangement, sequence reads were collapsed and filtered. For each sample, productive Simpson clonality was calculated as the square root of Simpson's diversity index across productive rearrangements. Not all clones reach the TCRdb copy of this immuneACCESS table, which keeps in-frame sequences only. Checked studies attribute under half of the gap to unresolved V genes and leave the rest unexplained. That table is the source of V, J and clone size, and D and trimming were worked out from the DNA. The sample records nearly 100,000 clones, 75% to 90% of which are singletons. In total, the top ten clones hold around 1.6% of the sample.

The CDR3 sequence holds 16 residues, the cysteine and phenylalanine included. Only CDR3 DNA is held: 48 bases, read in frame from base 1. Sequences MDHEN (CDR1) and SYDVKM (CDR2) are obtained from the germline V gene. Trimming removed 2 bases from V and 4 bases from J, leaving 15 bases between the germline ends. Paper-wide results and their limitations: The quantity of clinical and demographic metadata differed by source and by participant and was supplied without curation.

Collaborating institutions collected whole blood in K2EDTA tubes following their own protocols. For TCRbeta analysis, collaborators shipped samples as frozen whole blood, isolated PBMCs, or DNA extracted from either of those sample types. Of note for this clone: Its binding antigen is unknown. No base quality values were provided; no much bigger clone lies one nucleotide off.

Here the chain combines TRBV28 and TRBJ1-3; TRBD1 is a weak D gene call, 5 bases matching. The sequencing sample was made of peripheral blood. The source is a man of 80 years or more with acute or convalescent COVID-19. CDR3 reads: CASSLRRPGLGNTIYF. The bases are TGTGCCAGCAGTTTACGGAGACCAGGGTTAGGAAACACCATATATTTT.